A single sample gave rise to the 10 T cell receptor beta chains below, sequenced in a study of cytomegalovirus exposure and HLA in healthy donors (dated by TCRdb to about 2017). Library creation used the immunoSEQ multiplex PCR assay. For the multiplex PCR, a mixture combining 60 forward primers for TCR Vbeta segments and 13 reverse primers for TCR Jbeta segments was used. In TCRdb, the immuneACCESS table is reduced to in-frame sequences with V and J assigned. These tables do not hold every clone; where another copy was compared, an unresolved V gene accounts for under half, and the others remain unexplained. The sample table holds some 130,000 clones. Jointly, the top ten make up 1.5% to 2% of the sample. Material: PBMCs. These TCRs come from a woman aged 35 to 49 in good health and CMV-seropositive.

V and J are TRBV28 and TRBJ1-1; D is possibly TRBD1 (6 bases). CDR3 length: 16 residues. Trimming left V 3 bases short and J 1 base short, with 15 bases between. The V gene's germline CDR1 is MDHEN and CDR2 SYDVKM. The CDR3 nucleotides are TGTGCCAGCAGTTTTATGACAGGCCGGGGGAACACTGAAGCTTTCTTT. This sequence encodes CASSFMTGRGNTEAFF.

The chain combines TRBV7-3 with TRBJ2-3, with a tentative D call TRBD1 (5 bases). The germline gives CDR1 SGHTA, CDR2 FQGTGA. The V and J ends lost 1 base and 5 bases respectively, with 13 bases between them. The length of the CDR3 is 15 residues. For the CDR3, the DNA is TGTGCCAGCAGCTTAATGGCGGCGCAGGGAGATACGCAGTATTTT. Protein sequence: CASSLMAAQGDTQYF.

V and J are TRBV10-2 and TRBJ1-1; D is undetermined. V lost 4 bases to trimming and J lost 0 bases, with 9 bases between them. CDR3 size: 14 residues. Germline loops: CDR1 WSHSY, CDR2 SAAADI. DNA for the CDR3: TGCGCCAGCAGTGTAGAGTCTTTGAACACTGAAGCTTTCTTT. Encoded protein: CASSVESLNTEAFF.

This chain connects TRBV27 to TRBJ2-1; weak D call: TRBD2 (5 bases). The CDR3 spans 12 residues. CDR1 is MNHEY and CDR2 is SMNVEV in the germline V gene (reference sequence). The V end was cut by 5 bases, the J end by 9 bases, with 11 bases between. The CDR3 loop reads CASSERTTEQFF. The CDR3 DNA follows: TGTGCCAGCAGTGAGCGGACCACTGAGCAGTTCTTC.

CDR3 nucleotides: TGTGCCAGCAGCGCCGTTGGGGGGAGGGAGACCCAGTACTTC. It specifies CASSAVGGRETQYF. J is TRBJ2-5 and V is TRBV9; TRBD2 might be the D (6 bases). Germline V gene data show CDR1 as SGDLS and CDR2 as YYNGEE. The V end was cut by 3 bases, the J end by 5 bases, with 14 bases between. The CDR3 has 14 residues.

The V gene is TRBV6-6, the J gene TRBJ2-1; TRBD2 matches 8 bases. CDR1 and CDR2 (germline): MNHNY, SVGAGI (reference sequence). V shed 4 bases and J 7 bases; nucleotides not matched to a gene: 12. CDR3 length: 16 residues. The CDR3 nucleotides read TGTGCCAGCAGTTCTCTAGGAGCGACGGGGGGGAATGAGCAGTTCTTC. Amino acids: CASSSLGATGGNEQFF.

The chain has TRBV28 and TRBJ1-5; TRBD1 might be the D (5 bases). V was trimmed by 7 bases and J by 4 bases, leaving 17 bases between them. The CDR3 is 15 amino acids. From germline, CDR1 is MDHEN and CDR2 SYDVKM. CDR3 loop: CASTPPGVGNQPQHF. Here the CDR3 DNA reads TGTGCCAGCACCCCCCCGGGGGTTGGGAATCAGCCCCAGCATTTT.

V usage is TRBV7-8 and J usage is TRBJ2-2; D is uncertain. Looked up from germline, CDR1 is SGHVS and CDR2 is FQNEAQ. The CDR3 is made up of 14 amino acids. Deletions cut 5 bases from V and 3 bases from J, with 10 bases between. CDR3 loop: CASSPPPDTGELFF. In nucleotides, the CDR3 is TGTGCCAGCAGCCCACCCCCAGACACCGGGGAGCTGTTTTTT.

CDR3 DNA: TGTGCCAGCAGCCCCCGGGACTTTAAATACGAGCAGTACTTC. Amino acid sequence: CASSPRDFKYEQYF. V gene TRBV11-1 combines with J gene TRBJ2-7; a possible D gene is TRBD2 (6 bases). V lost 5 bases, J lost 4 bases, and 15 bases lay in between. The CDR3 runs 14 residues. Germline CDR1 and CDR2: SGHAT and FQDESV (reference sequence).

The chain recombines TRBV6-1 with TRBJ2-5; a weak D match, TRBD2 (5 bases). Trimming took 6 bases from V and 5 from J, leaving 16 bases between them. This CDR3 spans 14 amino acids. The germline V gene has CDR1 MNHNS and CDR2 SASEGT. CDR3 region: CASRWTGRDETQYF. CDR3 DNA sequence: TGTGCCAGCAGATGGACTGGTCGGGATGAGACCCAGTACTTC.